Listed here are 2 T cell receptor beta chains from one sample, sequenced in a study of shared clonotypes between healthy human individuals. Profiling relied on immunoSEQ multiplex PCR, and the TCRdb table lists in-frame clones only, not all of them. The sample lists over a million clones, 96% seen once, with roughly 1.1% in the top ten. The specimen was naive CD4+ T cells sorted from blood. Subset meaning: CD45RA+ positively selected. The source of these receptors is a young man in good health.

The rearrangement joins TRBV30 to TRBJ2-7; D remains ambiguous. The ends were cut back, 0 bases at V and 3 bases at J, with 6 bases in the middle. The CDR3 has 12 amino acids. Germline CDR1 is GTSNPN and CDR2 is SVGIG (reference sequence). CDR3 nucleotide sequence: TGTGCCTGGAGTGTACAACGCTACGAGCAGTACTTC. Translated: CAWSVQRYEQYF.

The J gene is TRBJ2-1, the V gene TRBV2; maybe TRBD2 (6 bases). The germline V and J ends were trimmed by 4 bases and 0 bases, with 10 bases remaining between them. Germline lookup yields CDR1 SNHLY and CDR2 FYNNEI. CDR3 length: 15 residues. CDR3: CASSGDSSSYNEQFF. The CDR3 DNA follows: TGTGCCAGCAGTGGGGACTCCAGCTCCTACAATGAGCAGTTCTTC. The variable domain in full, with the rest retrieved from reference TRBV2 and TRBJ2-1, is EPEVTQTPSHQVTQMGQEVILRCVPISNHLYFYWYRQILGQKVEFLVSFYNNEISEKSEIFDDQFSVERPDGSNFTLKIRSTKLEDSAMYFCASSGDSSSYNEQFFGPGTRLTVL.